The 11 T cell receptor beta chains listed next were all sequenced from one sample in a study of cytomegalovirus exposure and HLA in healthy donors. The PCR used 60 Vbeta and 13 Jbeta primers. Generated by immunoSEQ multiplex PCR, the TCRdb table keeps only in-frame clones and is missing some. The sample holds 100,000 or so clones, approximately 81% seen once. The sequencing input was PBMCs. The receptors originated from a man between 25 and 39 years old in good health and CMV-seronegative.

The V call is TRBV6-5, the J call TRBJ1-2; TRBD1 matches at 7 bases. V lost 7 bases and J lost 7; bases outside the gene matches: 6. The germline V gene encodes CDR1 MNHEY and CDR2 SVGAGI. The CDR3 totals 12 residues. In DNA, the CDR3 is TGTGCCAGCATGGCAGGGGGTATTGGCTACACCTTC. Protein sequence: CASMAGGIGYTF.

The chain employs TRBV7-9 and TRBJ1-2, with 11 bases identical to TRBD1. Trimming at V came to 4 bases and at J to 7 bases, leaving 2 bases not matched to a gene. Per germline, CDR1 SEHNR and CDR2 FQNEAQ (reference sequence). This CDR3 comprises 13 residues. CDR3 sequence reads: CASSSGQGVGYTF. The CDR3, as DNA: TGTGCCAGCAGCTCGGGACAGGGGGTTGGCTACACCTTC.

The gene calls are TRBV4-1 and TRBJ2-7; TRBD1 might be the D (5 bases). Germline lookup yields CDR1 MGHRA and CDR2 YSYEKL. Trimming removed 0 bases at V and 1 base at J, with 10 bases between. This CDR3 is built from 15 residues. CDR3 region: CASSQDPGRSYEQYF. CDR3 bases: TGCGCCAGCAGCCAAGATCCAGGGCGATCCTACGAGCAGTACTTC.

The CDR3 nucleotides are TGCAGTGCTAGAGTAGGGGGTCGGCAGTATTTT. This codes for CSARVGGRQYF. The chain couples TRBV20-1 to TRBJ2-3; D is possibly TRBD1 (6 bases). The V and J ends lost 1 base and 11 bases respectively, with 10 bases between them. Germline V gene sequence: CDR1 DFQATT, CDR2 SNEGSKA (reference sequence). CDR3 length: 11 amino acids.

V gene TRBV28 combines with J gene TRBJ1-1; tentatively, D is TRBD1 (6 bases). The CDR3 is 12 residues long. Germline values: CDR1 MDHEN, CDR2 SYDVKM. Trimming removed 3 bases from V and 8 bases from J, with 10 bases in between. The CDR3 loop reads CASSFSDREAFF. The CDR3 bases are TGTGCCAGCAGTTTCTCCGACAGGGAAGCTTTCTTT.

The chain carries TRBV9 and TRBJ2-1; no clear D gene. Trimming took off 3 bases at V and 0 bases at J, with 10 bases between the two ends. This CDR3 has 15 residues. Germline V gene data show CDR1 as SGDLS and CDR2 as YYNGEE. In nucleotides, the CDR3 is TGTGCCAGCAGCGAGAGCTCCACCTCCTACAATGAGCAGTTCTTC. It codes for CASSESSTSYNEQFF.

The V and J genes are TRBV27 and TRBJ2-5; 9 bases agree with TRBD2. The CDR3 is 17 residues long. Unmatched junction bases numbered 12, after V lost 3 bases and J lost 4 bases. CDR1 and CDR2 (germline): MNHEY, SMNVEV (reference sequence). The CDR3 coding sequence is TGTGCCAGCAGTTTCGGGATTGGTAGCGGGGGAGGAGAGACCCAGTACTTC. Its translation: CASSFGIGSGGGETQYF.

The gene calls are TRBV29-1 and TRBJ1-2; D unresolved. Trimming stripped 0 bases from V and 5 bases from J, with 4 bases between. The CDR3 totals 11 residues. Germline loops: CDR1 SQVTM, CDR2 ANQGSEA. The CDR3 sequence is CSVEDNYGYTF. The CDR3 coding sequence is TGCAGCGTTGAAGACAATTATGGCTACACCTTC.

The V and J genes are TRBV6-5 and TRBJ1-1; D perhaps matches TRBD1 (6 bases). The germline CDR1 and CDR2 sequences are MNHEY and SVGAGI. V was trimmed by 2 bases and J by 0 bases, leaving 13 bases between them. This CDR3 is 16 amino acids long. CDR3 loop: CASSYRRGQLNTEAFF. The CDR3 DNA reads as TGTGCCAGCAGTTACCGCCGAGGACAGTTGAACACTGAAGCTTTCTTT.

The CDR3 DNA is TGTGCCAGCAGCGTAGTCCTTGGGACAGGGGGCTCGGAAGCTTTCTTT. Translating it yields CASSVVLGTGGSEAFF. The genes are TRBV9 and TRBJ1-1; 12 nucleotides match TRBD1. Germline V CDR1 and CDR2: SGDLS, YYNGEE. The length of the CDR3 is 16 residues. The V gene end was trimmed by 0 bases and the J gene end by 8 bases; junction bases not matched to a gene: 8. Supplemented by reference TRBV9 and TRBJ1-1, the full variable domain reads DSGVTQTPKHLITATGQRVTLRCSPRSGDLSVYWYQQSLDQGLQFLIQYYNGEERAKGNILERFSAQQFPDLHSELNLSSLELGDSALYFCASSVVLGTGGSEAFFGQGTRLTVV.

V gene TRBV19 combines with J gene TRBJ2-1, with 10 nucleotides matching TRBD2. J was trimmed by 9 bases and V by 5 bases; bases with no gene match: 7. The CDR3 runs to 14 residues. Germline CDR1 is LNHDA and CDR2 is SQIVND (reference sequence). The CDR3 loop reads CASSFSGRAVEQFF. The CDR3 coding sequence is TGTGCCAGTAGTTTCAGCGGGAGGGCCGTTGAGCAGTTCTTC.